Below, 20 T cell receptor beta chains from the same sample are listed, as sequenced in a study of OX40 agonist ivuxolimab in advanced cancers. Profiling relied on immunoSEQ multiplex PCR, and the TCRdb table lists in-frame clones only, not all of them. Here the sample spans roughly 34,000 clones, around 83% being singletons. The sample consisted of CD4+ or CD8+ T cells sorted from blood, taken in a trial of the OX40 agonist ivuxolimab. These receptors originate from an adult with an advanced solid tumor such as melanoma, head and neck, liver or kidney cancer.

This chain uses TRBV7-8 with TRBJ1-2; D is unclear. CDR1 and CDR2 (germline): SGHVS, FQNEAQ. The CDR3 length is 14 residues. V lost 4 bases and J lost 5, with 14 bases in between. Here the CDR3 DNA reads TGTGCCAGCAGCTCGACGACGGGTTTGTATGGCTACACCTTC. Residues: CASSSTTGLYGYTF.

This clone was counted a single time. V usage is TRBV7-9 and J usage is TRBJ1-2; 8 bases are shared with TRBD1. The CDR3 spans 14 residues. V gave up 1 base and J gave up 4 bases; unmatched junction bases: 2. The germline V gene has CDR1 SEHNR and CDR2 FQNEAQ (reference sequence). CDR3 in DNA: TGTGCCAGCAGCTTAGGACAGGGGAGCTATGGCTACACCTTC. Encoded protein: CASSLGQGSYGYTF. Supplemented by reference TRBV7-9 and TRBJ1-2, the full variable domain reads DTGVSQNPRHKITKRGQNVTFRCDPISEHNRLYWYRQTLGQGPEFLTYFQNEAQLEKSRLLSDRFSAERPKGSFSTLEIQRTEQGDSAMYLCASSLGQGSYGYTFGSGTRLTVV.

V usage is TRBV5-1 and J usage is TRBJ2-1, with D unclear. Trimming removed 4 bases from V and 0 bases from J, with 11 bases in between. This CDR3 has 15 residues. Germline V gives CDR1 SGHRS, CDR2 YFSETQ. CDR3 DNA sequence: TGCGCCAGCAGCCCTCGTGGTAGCTCCTACAATGAGCAGTTCTTC. Protein: CASSPRGSSYNEQFF.

The chain uses TRBV6-6 and TRBJ2-3; 8 bases agree with TRBD2. V lost 5 bases and J lost 2; bases outside the gene matches: 9. CDR1 MNHNY and CDR2 SVGAGI come from the germline V gene (reference sequence). The CDR3 sequence is 16 residues long. CDR3 in amino acids: CASSHAGGLHTDTQYF. CDR3 DNA: TGTGCCAGCAGTCACGCGGGGGGACTGCACACAGATACGCAGTATTTT.

The chain is built from TRBV10-3 and TRBJ1-1, with D uncertain. Germline CDR1 and CDR2: ENHRY and SYGVKD. The ends were cut back, 6 bases at V and 4 bases at J, with 9 bases in the middle. The CDR3 is 12 residues long. CDR3 sequence: CAISIGFTEAFF. As DNA, the CDR3 is TGTGCCATCAGCATAGGTTTCACTGAAGCTTTCTTT.

The chain couples TRBV15 to TRBJ2-2; 9 nucleotides agree with TRBD2. The CDR3 has 16 residues. From germline, CDR1 is LNHNV and CDR2 YYDKDF (reference sequence). The J segment lost 4 bases and the V segment lost 3 bases, leaving 6 bases of the junction unmatched. The DNA for the CDR3 is TGTGCCACCAGCAGGGACCTAGCGGGACTCACCGGGGAGCTGTTTTTT. The encoded protein is CATSRDLAGLTGELFF. Complete variable domain (other parts from reference TRBV15 and TRBJ2-2): DAMVIQNPRYQVTQFGKPVTLSCSQTLNHNVMYWYQQKSSQAPKLLFHYYDKDFNNEADTPDNFQSRRPNTSFCFLDIRSPGLGDTAMYLCATSRDLAGLTGELFFGEGSRLTVL.

This clone occurred a few times. The chain has TRBV10-3 and TRBJ2-1, with TRBD2 identical over 12 bases. CDR3 length: 13 amino acids. Germline values: CDR1 ENHRY, CDR2 SYGVKD. V was clipped by 10 bases and J by 5 bases; unmatched bases: 3. CDR3 bases: TGTGCCACCCGGACTAGCGGGGACAATGAGCAGTTCTTC. Translated: CATRTSGDNEQFF.

The J gene is TRBJ1-5, the V gene TRBV6-6; D is perhaps TRBD1 (5 bases). Deletions cut 0 bases from V and 4 bases from J, with 7 bases between. CDR3 length: 14 amino acids. The germline gives CDR1 MNHNY, CDR2 SVGAGI (reference sequence). This chain's CDR3 is CASSYSKGNQPQHF. The CDR3 DNA reads as TGTGCCAGCAGTTACTCGAAGGGGAATCAGCCCCAGCATTTT.

The chain joins TRBV11-1 to TRBJ2-3, with 7 bases aligning to TRBD2. Germline CDR1 reads SGHAT; CDR2 reads FQDESV (reference sequence). The CDR3 spans 16 residues. J gave up 4 bases and V 5 bases, and 12 bases lay outside the gene matches. The CDR3 DNA follows: TGTGCCAGCAGCCCTGAGTGGGCTAGCGGTTCAGATACGCAGTATTTT. Encoded protein: CASSPEWASGSDTQYF.

The chain joins TRBV29-1 to TRBJ1-2; D not certain. In germline, CDR1 is SQVTM, CDR2 ANQGSEA. Trimming cost V 3 bases and J 8 bases, with 13 bases left between them. The CDR3 contains 12 residues. CDR3 nucleotides: TGCAGCGTTGAGGGGTTGTTGGCGGGCTACACCTTC. Protein: CSVEGLLAGYTF.

The V call is TRBV19, the J call TRBJ2-5; no clear D. CDR1 and CDR2 from the germline V gene are LNHDA and SQIVND (reference sequence). Trimming stripped 10 bases from V and 0 bases from J, with 9 bases between. CDR3 size: 12 residues. CDR3 in DNA: TGTGCCACCTCCCAGAACCAAGAGACCCAGTACTTC. Its translation: CATSQNQETQYF.

This chain joins TRBV16 and TRBJ2-7; the D is unclear. The CDR3 contains 14 residues. Germline values: CDR1 KGHSY, CDR2 FQNENV. Trimming removed 5 bases from V and 3 bases from J, with 14 bases in between. CDR3: CASSFNRANYEQYF. CDR3 nucleotides: TGTGCCAGCAGCTTTAACCGGGCCAACTACGAGCAGTACTTC. The full variable domain, its missing parts supplied by reference TRBV16 and TRBJ2-7, is GEEVAQTPKHLVRGEGQKAKLYCAPIKGHSYVFWYQQVLKNEFKFLISFQNENVFDETGMPKERFSAKCLPNSPCSLEIQATKLEDSAVYFCASSFNRANYEQYFGPGTRLTVT.

This chain uses TRBV9 with TRBJ2-1; no clear D. Germline loops: CDR1 SGDLS, CDR2 YYNGEE. Between the trimmed V and J ends, which lost 4 bases and 5 bases, there was a span of 16 bases. CDR3 length: 15 amino acids. CDR3 residues: CASSSSLDFNNEQFF. Written as DNA, the CDR3 is TGTGCCAGCAGCTCCTCCCTTGACTTTAACAATGAGCAGTTCTTC.

This rearrangement joins TRBV6-1 to TRBJ2-3, with D possibly matching TRBD1 (6 bases). The CDR3 contains 14 residues. CDR1 is MNHNS, CDR2 SASEGT, per germline. Trimming removed 4 bases from V and 1 base from J, with 9 bases in between. The CDR3 sequence is CASSGAGGTDTQYF. The CDR3 DNA sequence: TGTGCCAGCAGTGGGGCAGGGGGCACAGATACGCAGTATTTT.

J is TRBJ2-3 and V is TRBV2; D not certain. The V and J ends lost 0 bases and 2 bases respectively, with 12 bases between them. Germline lookup yields CDR1 SNHLY and CDR2 FYNNEI. This CDR3 region has 16 residues. The chain's CDR3 is CASSEAWSIFTDTQYF. The CDR3 nucleotides read TGTGCCAGCAGTGAAGCGTGGTCCATCTTCACAGATACGCAGTATTTT.

This rearrangement joins TRBV11-1 to TRBJ1-1; a possible D gene is TRBD1 (6 bases). The V gene's germline CDR1 is SGHAT and CDR2 FQDESV (reference sequence). The CDR3 is 13 amino acids. V shed 1 base and J shed 7 bases, with 10 bases lying between them. The CDR3 here is CASSLGQDIEAFF. In nucleotides, the CDR3 is TGTGCCAGCAGCTTAGGACAGGACATTGAAGCTTTCTTT.

J is TRBJ2-1 and V is TRBV11-2; tentative D call: TRBD2 (7 bases). The germline V and J ends were trimmed by 7 bases and 1 base, with 26 bases remaining between them. Germline values: CDR1 SGHAT, CDR2 FQNNGV. The CDR3 length is 19 residues. The DNA of the CDR3 is TGTGCCAGCACCCGGGGAGGGGGAGAGAGGGACGGGTCCTACAATGAGCAGTTCTTC. This encodes CASTRGGGERDGSYNEQFF.

The genes are TRBV18 and TRBJ2-2, with 8 bases aligning to TRBD2. Losses at the gene ends were 3 bases for V and 4 bases for J; bases not matched to a gene: 4. This CDR3 has 15 amino acids. CDR1 and CDR2 from the germline V gene are KGHSH and LQKENI. The CDR3 DNA reads TGTGCCAGCTCACCGACGGGAGGGTTCACCGGGGAGCTGTTTTTT. It encodes CASSPTGGFTGELFF.

CDR3 bases: TGTGCCAGCAGCCCCCAGGGGCCTGGGGGGTACGAGCAGTACTTC. Protein sequence: CASSPQGPGGYEQYF. The chain uses TRBV7-2 and TRBJ2-7; TRBD1 or TRBD2 may be the D gene (6 bases each). The V and J ends lost 5 bases and 4 bases respectively, with 18 bases between them. Germline CDR1 and CDR2: SGHTA and FQGNSA. The length of the CDR3 is 15 residues. Filled out from reference TRBV7-2 and TRBJ2-7, the complete variable domain reads GAGVSQSPSNKVTEKGKDVELRCDPISGHTALYWYRQSLGQGLEFLIYFQGNSAPDKSGLPSDRFSAERTGGSVSTLTIQRTQQEDSAVYLCASSPQGPGGYEQYFGPGTRLTVT.

The chain uses TRBV7-8 and TRBJ2-7; 9 nucleotides align to TRBD2. V shed 2 bases, J shed 2 bases, and the junction held 4 bases outside the gene matches. Germline-derived CDR1 and CDR2 are SGHVS and FQNEAQ. The CDR3 is 15 amino acids. The CDR3 DNA is TGTGCCAGCAGCTTATTAGCGGGGGTTGCCTACGAGCAGTACTTC. This translates into CASSLLAGVAYEQYF. Full variable domain (outside the CDR3, taken from reference TRBV7-8 and TRBJ2-7): GAGVSQSPRYKVAKRGQDVALRCDPISGHVSLFWYQQALGQGPEFLTYFQNEAQLDKSGLPSDRFFAERPEGSVSTLKIQRTQQEDSAVYLCASSLLAGVAYEQYFGPGTRLTVT.